This T cell receptor beta chain was identified during a study of cytomegalovirus exposure and HLA in healthy donors. CDR1 is SGHTA and CDR2 is FQGNSA in the germline V gene. The CDR3 runs to 14 residues. V lost 2 bases to trimming and J lost 6 bases; unmatched junction nucleotides: 4. Use of 60 Vbeta and 13 Jbeta primers characterized the PCR. Using immunoSEQ multiplex PCR, the repertoire was profiled, and TCRdb retains in-frame clones only, with some absent. The data show around 100,000 clones, 70% to 85% seen once. The TCR sequence derives from a woman aged 18-29 years in good health and CMV-seronegative. The sequenced sample was PBMCs. The chain recombines TRBV7-2 with TRBJ2-3; 8 bases fit TRBD2. This CDR3 reads CASSLQAGVDTQYF. For the CDR3, the DNA is TGTGCCAGCAGCTTACAAGCGGGGGTCGATACGCAGTATTTT.